This TCR beta chain emerged from a study of CD4 T cells in relation to SARS-CoV-2 and coronaviruses. Overall study findings and caveats: No crossreactivity against non-spike viral proteins was tested here.

There are a few counts of this clone. What it binds is unknown. Data came from immunoSEQ multiplex PCR; TCRdb stores just in-frame clones and leaves some out. Of about 12,000 clones listed, more than 55% are singletons. CD4+ T cells from unexposed donors were obtained before the COVID-19 pandemic (2011-2018). After ten to eleven days of culture, CD4+ T cells were isolated. The sequenced material came from CD4+ T cells from PBMCs, cultured in vitro. This receptor was obtained from a human donor in good health.

The chain's CDR3 is CASSDSWGAARLQFF. The CDR3 nucleotides read TGTGCCAGCAGTGACTCGTGGGGAGCGGCGAGGTTGCAGTTCTTC. The chain is built from TRBV6-4 and TRBJ2-1; D is possibly TRBD2 (5 bases). The CDR3 consists of 15 residues. The V gene lost 0 bases and the J gene lost 12 bases, with 18 bases spanning the gap. Looked up from germline, CDR1 is MRHNA and CDR2 is SNTAGT.